The 11 T cell receptor beta chains below all came from one sample that was sequenced in a study of shared clonotypes between healthy human individuals. Assay used: immunoSEQ multiplex PCR; TCRdb lists only in-frame clones, some missing. The repertoire holds roughly 2,500,000 clones, with 80% to 95% as singletons. The source material was naive CD4+ T cells from PBMCs. Subset denoted: CD45RA+ positively selected. These receptor sequences come from a man aged 18 to 30 in good health. Some clones in this sample may be carry-over from other donors' samples.

This rearrangement joins TRBV7-3 to TRBJ1-1, with D perhaps matching TRBD1 (5 bases). V was clipped by 4 bases and J by 4 bases, with 10 bases between them. CDR3 length equals 13 residues. Germline CDR1 SGHTA, CDR2 FQGTGA. Written as DNA, the CDR3 is TGTGCCAGCAGCTCCTCAGGGATCACTGAAGCTTTCTTT. This encodes CASSSSGITEAFF.

The V and J genes are TRBV7-2 and TRBJ2-5; D possibly uses TRBD1 or TRBD2 (5 bases each). CDR3 size: 16 residues. CDR1 SGHTA and CDR2 FQGNSA come from the germline V gene. The V end lost 1 base, the J end lost 2 bases, and 14 bases lay between the germline ends. In DNA form, the CDR3 reads TGTGCCAGCAGCTTAGGAATAACTGGGGGTCAAGAGACCCAGTACTTC. Its translation: CASSLGITGGQETQYF.

V is TRBV7-3 and J is TRBJ2-3, with D maybe TRBD2 (5 bases). The CDR3 is 17 residues long. The V gene's germline CDR1 is SGHTA and CDR2 FQGTGA. V was cut by 4 bases and J by 0 bases, with 17 bases left in between. CDR3 nucleotide sequence: TGTGCCAGCAGCTCCTCCTTCAGCGGCTCTAGCACAGATACGCAGTATTTT. This sequence encodes CASSSSFSGSSTDTQYF.

The chain has TRBV12-5 and TRBJ2-1, with D possibly being TRBD1 (7 bases). Trimming removed 4 bases at V and 16 bases at J, with 20 bases between. The CDR3 is 13 amino acids. Germline CDR1 is LGHNT and CDR2 is FRNRAP. The CDR3 region is CASGSPQGGGQFF. The DNA for the CDR3 is TGTGCTAGTGGTTCACCCCAGGGGGGAGGACAATTCTTC.

The chain has TRBV4-1 and TRBJ1-4; D gene ambiguous. Deletions cut 1 base from V and 8 bases from J, with 8 bases between. The germline V gene has CDR1 MGHRA and CDR2 YSYEKL. The CDR3 loop spans 13 amino acids. The CDR3 coding sequence is TGCGCCAGCAGCCAAGTCCGAACAGAAAAACTGTTTTTT. Amino acid sequence: CASSQVRTEKLFF.

This rearrangement joins TRBV7-9 to TRBJ2-1; no clear D. The CDR3 loop spans 13 amino acids. With 0 bases removed from V and 6 bases from J, the gap between germline ends came to 6 bases. CDR1 and CDR2 from the germline V gene are SEHNR and FQNEAQ (reference sequence). CDR3 region: CASSLAWSNEQFF. DNA for the CDR3: TGTGCCAGCAGCTTAGCGTGGTCCAATGAGCAGTTCTTC. Together with reference TRBV7-9 and TRBJ2-1, the CDR3 gives the full variable domain: DTGVSQNPRHKITKRGQNVTFRCDPISEHNRLYWYRQTLGQGPEFLTYFQNEAQLEKSRLLSDRFSAERPKGSFSTLEIQRTEQGDSAMYLCASSLAWSNEQFFGPGTRLTVL.

The chain has TRBV7-2 and TRBJ2-7, with D unclear. V lost 3 bases and J lost 0, with 9 bases in between. The CDR3 covers 14 residues. CDR1 and CDR2 (germline): SGHTA, FQGNSA. The CDR3 protein is CASSLDPGSYEQYF. Written as DNA, the CDR3 is TGTGCCAGCAGCTTGGACCCGGGCTCCTACGAGCAGTACTTC.

The chain combines TRBV9 with TRBJ2-5; maybe TRBD2 (6 bases). The germline gives CDR1 SGDLS, CDR2 YYNGEE. V dropped 7 bases and J dropped 0 bases, with 10 bases sitting between them. CDR3 length: 13 residues. The CDR3 protein is CASGRSDQETQYF. CDR3 nucleotides: TGTGCCAGCGGGAGGAGTGACCAAGAGACCCAGTACTTC.

V gene TRBV30 combines with J gene TRBJ2-5, with a weak D call TRBD2 (6 bases). The CDR3 is made up of 16 amino acids. V was shortened by 0 bases and J by 1 base, with 15 bases between the two germline ends. Looked up from germline, CDR1 is GTSNPN and CDR2 is SVGIG (reference sequence). CDR3 region: CAWSVGTAGSQETQYF. The CDR3, as DNA: TGTGCCTGGAGTGTAGGGACGGCGGGAAGCCAAGAGACCCAGTACTTC.

The V and J genes are TRBV4-2 and TRBJ2-5; D might be TRBD1 (6 bases). The CDR3 loop spans 16 amino acids. CDR1 and CDR2 (germline): LGHNA, YNFKEQ. V lost 1 base, J lost 1 base, and 13 bases lay in between. CDR3 nucleotide sequence: TGTGCCAGCAGCCAAGTAGGGGACATTTTCCAAGAGACCCAGTACTTC. Translating it yields CASSQVGDIFQETQYF.

CDR3 nucleotides: TGTGCCAGCAGTTTAAATCGGGGTGACGCTGAAGCTTTCTTT. The encoded protein is CASSLNRGDAEAFF. The V and J genes are TRBV27 and TRBJ1-1; D ambiguous. Trimming removed 2 bases from V and 6 bases from J, with 13 bases in between. The CDR3 loop spans 14 amino acids. Germline loops: CDR1 MNHEY, CDR2 SMNVEV (reference sequence).